One and the same sample provided the 21 T cell receptor beta chains below, sequenced in a study of shared clonotypes between healthy human individuals. Measured with immunoSEQ multiplex PCR; TCRdb has only the in-frame clones, and not every one. This table holds millions of clones, approximately 93% found once. The sample comprised naive CD4+ T cells from PBMCs. The subset here: CD45RA+ positively selected. Receptors originate from a man between 18 and 29 years old in good health. Some clones in this sample may be carry-over from other donors' samples.

The rearrangement uses TRBV23-1 and TRBJ1-4, with TRBD1 identical over 10 bases. TRBV23-1 is an open reading frame whose function is uncertain. Trimming cost V 4 bases and J 2 bases; bases outside gene matches: 4. The CDR3 spans 16 residues. CDR3 sequence (DNA): TGCGCCAGCAGTCCCGGACAGGGGGGGACTAATGAAAAACTGTTTTTT. Protein product: CASSPGQGGTNEKLFF.

This chain uses TRBV28 with TRBJ1-1; D gene unclear. Trimming removed 3 bases at V and 0 bases at J, with 11 bases between. CDR1 and CDR2 (germline): MDHEN, SYDVKM. The CDR3 consists of 15 residues. The CDR3 DNA follows: TGTGCCAGCAGTTTTTGGGAAGCCATGAACACTGAAGCTTTCTTT. As protein: CASSFWEAMNTEAFF.

This clone was seen once. The chain carries TRBV28 and TRBJ2-3, with TRBD2 identical over 8 bases. The CDR3 is 15 amino acids. The V gene's germline CDR1 is MDHEN and CDR2 SYDVKM. Germline trimming cut 2 bases from V and 10 bases from J; bases unmatched to any gene: 11. The CDR3 sequence: CASSLSYPGTRPQYF. CDR3 in DNA: TGTGCCAGCAGTTTAAGTTACCCCGGGACTAGGCCGCAGTATTTT.

The chain has TRBV28 and TRBJ2-2, with D hard to call. V was cut by 7 bases and J by 8 bases, with 20 bases left in between. This CDR3 spans 15 amino acids. In germline, CDR1 is MDHEN, CDR2 SYDVKM. The CDR3 coding sequence is TGTGCCAGCACCTTGGGGTTAGGGCATGGGGGGGAGCTGTTTTTT. Translated, it gives CASTLGLGHGGELFF.

The J gene is TRBJ2-3, the V gene TRBV28; tentatively, D is TRBD2 (5 bases). The germline CDR1 and CDR2 sequences are MDHEN and SYDVKM. The CDR3 has 13 residues. The V end was cut by 9 bases, the J end by 3 bases, with 13 bases between. The CDR3 sequence is CASLDSGTDTQYF. As DNA, the CDR3 is TGTGCCAGTTTGGACTCCGGGACAGATACGCAGTATTTT.

A remark on this clone: The identical CDR3 is also encoded by other nucleotide sequences in the sample. The V call is TRBV5-1, the J call TRBJ2-7; 9 bases fit TRBD1. Germline CDR1 reads SGHRS; CDR2 reads YFSETQ. After removal of 4 bases from V and 7 bases from J, the junction contained 9 bases not matched to a gene. The CDR3 runs 14 residues. This CDR3 reads CASSQTGGSSEQYF. The DNA for the CDR3 is TGCGCCAGCAGCCAGACAGGGGGTTCTAGTGAGCAGTACTTC.

The J gene is TRBJ1-4, the V gene TRBV13, with 7 bases identical to TRBD1. After removal of 2 bases from V and 3 bases from J, the junction contained 3 bases not matched to a gene. This CDR3 spans 15 amino acids. The V gene's germline CDR1 is PRHDT and CDR2 FYEKMQ (reference sequence). CDR3 coding DNA: TGTGCCAGCAGCTTAAGGGGGCTCGCTAATGAAAAACTGTTTTTT. It specifies CASSLRGLANEKLFF.

Points on this clone: Other DNA sequences in this sample translate to the same CDR3. This chain uses TRBV9 with TRBJ2-7, with 8 bases matching TRBD2. The ends lost 0 bases at V and 5 bases at J; junction bases unmatched: 4. The CDR3 is made up of 14 amino acids. In germline, CDR1 is SGDLS, CDR2 YYNGEE. CDR3 DNA: TGTGCCAGCAGCGTAGAGGCGGGAGGAGACGAGCAGTACTTC. Protein: CASSVEAGGDEQYF.

As regards this clone: Other DNA sequences in this sample translate to the same CDR3. The J gene is TRBJ2-2, the V gene TRBV5-1; D uncertain. Germline V gene sequence: CDR1 SGHRS, CDR2 YFSETQ. With 0 bases removed from V and 4 bases from J, the gap between germline ends came to 4 bases. The CDR3 is 13 residues long. The CDR3 coding sequence is TGCGCCAGCAGCTTGGAAGGCACCGGGGAGCTGTTTTTT. The encoded protein is CASSLEGTGELFF. Complete variable domain (other parts from reference TRBV5-1 and TRBJ2-2): KAGVTQTPRYLIKTRGQQVTLSCSPISGHRSVSWYQQTPGQGLQFLFEYFSETQRNKGNFPGRFSGRQFSNSRSEMNVSTLELGDSALYLCASSLEGTGELFFGEGSRLTVL.

Comments on this clone: Other DNA sequences in the sample encode the same CDR3. CDR3 sequence reads: CASSQVGTDTQYF. In DNA form, the CDR3 reads TGTGCCAGCAGCCAAGTTGGCACAGATACGCAGTATTTT. The rearrangement uses TRBV14 and TRBJ2-3; D unresolved. The germline V gene has CDR1 SGHDN and CDR2 FVKESK. V dropped 1 base and J dropped 1 base, with 3 bases sitting between them. The CDR3 has 13 amino acids.

This clone has just one count. The gene calls are TRBV2 and TRBJ1-2, with D possibly matching TRBD1 (5 bases). V shed 5 bases and J shed 8 bases, with 18 bases lying between them. This CDR3 contains 14 residues. CDR1 is SNHLY, CDR2 FYNNEI, per germline. CDR3 DNA sequence: TGTGCCAGCAGTAAACCCGACAGCGCTCGGGGCTACACCTTC. Protein product: CASSKPDSARGYTF.

The CDR3 DNA is TGTGCCAGCAGGTTACAGGGGGGCACCTACGAGCAGTACTTC. It specifies CASRLQGGTYEQYF. The chain employs TRBV7-2 and TRBJ2-7; 8 bases line up with TRBD1. J was trimmed by 2 bases and V by 6 bases; bases with no gene match: 6. This CDR3 spans 14 amino acids. Germline V lookup: CDR1 SGHTA, CDR2 FQGNSA.

J is TRBJ1-1 and V is TRBV11-2; no reliable D call. The V and J ends lost 1 base and 0 bases respectively, with 15 bases between them. The CDR3 runs to 17 residues. Germline assignment: CDR1 SGHAT and CDR2 FQNNGV. As DNA, the CDR3 is TGTGCCAGCAGCTTAGTAGGTGCGCGGGTACTGAACACTGAAGCTTTCTTT. This codes for CASSLVGARVLNTEAFF.

Note on this clone: At the DNA level, this CDR3 is encoded by other sequences in the same sample as well. This sequence joins TRBV5-1 and TRBJ1-5; D is unresolved. Trimming took 2 bases from V and 2 from J, leaving 8 bases between them. CDR1 is SGHRS and CDR2 is YFSETQ in the germline V gene. CDR3 size: 14 residues. The CDR3 DNA is TGCGCCAGCAGCTTAGGAGCTGGCAATCAGCCCCAGCATTTT. Encoded protein: CASSLGAGNQPQHF.

The gene calls are TRBV5-1 and TRBJ2-7, with 8 bases matching TRBD1. The J segment lost 2 bases and the V segment lost 2 bases, leaving 9 bases of the junction unmatched. The CDR3 consists of 16 residues. Germline V lookup: CDR1 SGHRS, CDR2 YFSETQ. In DNA form, the CDR3 reads TGCGCCAGCAGCTTTGAACCGGGACAGGCGGCCTACGAGCAGTACTTC. This translates into CASSFEPGQAAYEQYF.

The rearrangement joins TRBV5-6 to TRBJ2-7; 8 bases align to TRBD1. This CDR3 spans 15 amino acids. V trimming: 6 bases; J trimming: 6 bases; junction bases outside the gene matches: 14. Germline V lookup: CDR1 SGHDT, CDR2 YYEEEE. As DNA, the CDR3 is TGTGCCAGCACCCTCGCCGCCACAGGGGGATCCGAGCAGTACTTC. It codes for CASTLAATGGSEQYF.

As concerns this clone: Other DNA sequences in the sample encode the same CDR3. J is TRBJ2-3 and V is TRBV5-1; 7 nucleotides agree with TRBD2. The CDR3 runs 16 residues. The trim removed 4 bases at V and 6 bases at J, leaving 14 bases unmatched. Germline CDR1 reads SGHRS; CDR2 reads YFSETQ. The CDR3 is CASSLGGTGRMDTQYF. The CDR3, as DNA: TGCGCCAGCAGCCTGGGAGGGACGGGGAGGATGGATACGCAGTATTTT.

Worth noting for this clone: Other DNA sequences within the sample encode an identical CDR3. The chain links TRBV6-5 to TRBJ1-2, with D maybe TRBD1 (6 bases). The CDR3 extends over 13 amino acids. Germline lookup yields CDR1 MNHEY and CDR2 SVGAGI. V was cut by 2 bases and J by 3 bases, with 7 bases left in between. DNA of the CDR3: TGTGCCAGCAGTTACCAGGGGTACTATGGCTACACCTTC. This encodes CASSYQGYYGYTF.

The rearrangement links TRBV5-1 to TRBJ2-3; D gene unclear. This CDR3 has 14 amino acids. Looked up from germline, CDR1 is SGHRS and CDR2 is YFSETQ. The ends were cut back, 1 base at V and 4 bases at J, with 10 bases in the middle. CDR3 sequence: CASSLKGIADTQYF. CDR3 DNA: TGCGCCAGCAGCTTGAAAGGAATTGCAGATACGCAGTATTTT.

V and J are TRBV10-1 and TRBJ2-3; D assignment may be TRBD1 or TRBD2 (6 bases each). Looked up from germline, CDR1 is WNHNN and CDR2 is SYGVQD (reference sequence). V dropped 4 bases and J dropped 0 bases, with 11 bases sitting between them. This CDR3 has 15 residues. CDR3: CASSGGTSSTDTQYF. In nucleotides, the CDR3 is TGCGCCAGCAGTGGCGGGACATCTAGCACAGATACGCAGTATTTT.

The chain couples TRBV7-9 to TRBJ2-5; maybe TRBD2 (5 bases). Looked up from germline, CDR1 is SEHNR and CDR2 is FQNEAQ (reference sequence). CDR3 length: 14 residues. Trimming cost V 2 bases and J 7 bases, with 14 bases left between them. The CDR3 coding sequence is TGTGCCAGCAGCTTATTTGGGAGCGAGGGGACCCAGTACTTC. It encodes CASSLFGSEGTQYF. Together with reference TRBV7-9 and TRBJ2-5, the CDR3 gives the full variable domain: DTGVSQNPRHKITKRGQNVTFRCDPISEHNRLYWYRQTLGQGPEFLTYFQNEAQLEKSRLLSDRFSAERPKGSFSTLEIQRTEQGDSAMYLCASSLFGSEGTQYFGPGTRLLVL.